This T cell receptor (beta chain) was captured in a study of blood T cells in healthy people across ages. Broader study findings: Estimated diversity that came from one million T cells was considered an underestimate.

Regarding this clonotype: Antigen unknown.

The CDR3 spans 14 residues. Germline V gives CDR1 SGHRS, CDR2 YFSETQ. Trimming removed 4 bases at V and 8 bases at J, with 18 bases between. Each sample used at least 7 million PBMCs. A second about 6 to 12 cycle PCR used barcoded and J-beta primers. A template-switch adaptor with 12 random nucleotides tagged each cDNA molecule. TCRdb re-analysed the 5' RACE reads in MiXCR, keeping a single row per CDR3 protein. The sample consists of 1,300,000 or so distinct CDR3 sequences, roughly 59% of them appearing once. The rearrangement links TRBV5-1 to TRBJ1-2, with unresolved D. The sample was blood. This TCR came from a man aged 18 to 35 in good health. The CDR3 spells CASSRGFPEEGYTF. The CDR3, as DNA: TGCGCCAGCAGCCGGGGTTTCCCCGAGGAGGGCTACACCTTC.